The rows below give T cell receptor beta chains drawn from one sample of a study of cytomegalovirus exposure and HLA in healthy donors. TCRdb keeps only in-frame clones here, not all; method: immunoSEQ multiplex PCR. The table lists about 77,000 clones, around 78% of them singletons. The sample was PBMCs. These receptor sequences come from a man aged 40-50 years in good health and CMV-seronegative. The CDR3 runs from the conserved cysteine through the conserved F or W. A D gene is named only where the DNA matches it firmly. Only some rows state a clone size, as once, few, many or a class for expanded clones.

-	TRBV2	TRBJ1-5	-	CASRQGRDGNQPQHF	TGTGCCAGCAGACAGGGCCGCGATGGCAATCAGCCCCAGCATTTT
-	TRBV7-9	TRBJ1-3	TRBD1	CSSVDLVTGSSNTIYF	TGTTCCAGCGTCGACCTTGTGACAGGGAGTTCAAACACCATATATTTT
-	TRBV28	TRBJ2-1	-	CASIPGDSRNEQFF	TGTGCCAGCATCCCCGGGGACTCCCGCAATGAGCAGTTCTTC
-	TRBV5-6	TRBJ2-3	TRBD1	CASSFLTGYRTDTQYF	TGTGCCAGCAGCTTCTTGACAGGGTATCGCACAGATACGCAGTATTTT
-	TRBV6-6	TRBJ1-5	-	CASTYRGESNQPQHF	TGTGCCAGCACCTACCGGGGGGAAAGCAATCAGCCCCAGCATTTT
-	TRBV5-1	TRBJ2-5	-	CASSAPPKETQYF	TGCGCCAGCAGCGCGCCCCCTAAAGAGACCCAGTACTTC
-	TRBV7-7	TRBJ2-5	TRBD1	CASSLGGTGTRETQYF	TGTGCTAGCAGCTTGGGGGGGACAGGGACCCGAGAGACCCAGTACTTC
few	TRBV6-4	TRBJ1-1	-	CASSQVVNTEAFF	TGTGCCAGCAGCCAAGTAGTGAACACTGAAGCTTTCTTT
few	TRBV7-3	TRBJ2-1	TRBD1	CASSLNQEGTGGVDNEQFF	TGTGCCAGCAGCTTAAATCAAGAAGGGACAGGGGGTGTCGACAATGAGCAGTTCTTC
-	TRBV7-6	TRBJ1-2	-	CASSPRDTGDYTF	TGTGCCAGCAGCCCCCGGGACACTGGGGACTACACCTTC
once	TRBV7-3	TRBJ1-1	-	CASRRSVNTEAFF	TGTGCCAGCAGACGGTCGGTGAACACTGAAGCTTTCTTT
-	TRBV28	TRBJ1-4	-	CASSFPRGGEKLFF	TGTGCCAGCAGTTTCCCCAGGGGTGGTGAAAAACTGTTTTTT
-	TRBV9	TRBJ1-3	-	CASSQGSSGNTIYF	TGTGCCAGCAGCCAGGGAAGCTCTGGAAACACCATATATTTT
once	TRBV5-1	TRBJ2-3	-	CASSLDGRTSTDTQYF	TGCGCCAGCAGCTTGGACGGGAGAACTAGCACAGATACGCAGTATTTT
-	TRBV4-1	TRBJ1-2	TRBD1	CASSQEVGQGAGYTF	TGCGCCAGCAGCCAAGAAGTGGGACAGGGGGCCGGCTACACCTTC
-	TRBV5-1	TRBJ1-2	TRBD1	CASSMGRQGGGYTF	TGCGCCAGCAGCATGGGCCGACAGGGCGGTGGCTACACCTTC
-	TRBV7-9	TRBJ2-3	TRBD2	CSSSLNSGRADTQYF	TGTTCCAGCAGCTTGAATTCCGGGAGGGCAGATACGCAGTATTTT
-	TRBV7-2	TRBJ1-2	-	CASSLAPQAGKLPGYTF	TGTGCCAGCAGCTTAGCCCCGCAGGCAGGGAAGTTACCTGGCTACACCTTC
-	TRBV7-2	TRBJ2-1	-	CASSLAGHDFHEQFF	TGTGCCAGCAGCTTAGCCGGTCACGATTTCCATGAGCAGTTCTTC
-	TRBV5-1	TRBJ2-5	TRBD1	CASSPTGTGVETQYF	TGCGCCAGCAGCCCGACCGGGACAGGGGTAGAGACCCAGTACTTC
once	TRBV5-8	TRBJ1-5	-	CASSLYRANQPQHF	TGTGCCAGCAGCTTATACAGGGCAAATCAGCCCCAGCATTTT
-	TRBV7-8	TRBJ2-3	TRBD1	CASRPTGLYTDTQYF	TGTGCCAGCAGACCGACAGGGCTCTACACAGATACGCAGTATTTT
-	TRBV15	TRBJ2-6	TRBD1	CATSRVQGARGANVLTF	TGTGCCACCAGCAGAGTGCAGGGGGCGAGAGGGGCCAACGTCCTGACTTTC
-	TRBV5-8	TRBJ1-5	-	CASSLGGHSNQPQHF	TGTGCCAGCAGCTTGGGGGGGCACAGCAATCAGCCCCAGCATTTT
-	TRBV5-4	TRBJ2-7	-	CASSSRTGRVGEQYF	TGTGCCAGCAGCTCGAGGACAGGGAGGGTTGGGGAGCAGTACTTC
once	TRBV4-2	TRBJ2-3	-	CASSRDWSSTDTQYF	TGTGCCAGCAGTCGGGACTGGTCTAGCACAGATACGCAGTATTTT
-	TRBV29-1	TRBJ1-1	-	CSVDGQENTEAFF	TGCAGCGTTGATGGGCAGGAGAACACTGAAGCTTTCTTT
-	TRBV30	TRBJ1-4	-	CAWSVRLDEKLFF	TGTGCCTGGAGTGTGAGGCTCGATGAAAAACTGTTTTTT
-	TRBV18	TRBJ1-2	TRBD1	CASSPPIWDRGPNYGYTF	TGTGCCAGCTCACCACCGATCTGGGACAGGGGTCCTAACTATGGCTACACCTTC
few	TRBV6-5	TRBJ1-5	-	CASSGLAENQPQHF	TGTGCCAGCTCAGGGCTCGCGGAGAATCAGCCCCAGCATTTT
-	TRBV5-5	TRBJ2-7	TRBD1	CASSLAGGGQGVSYEQYF	TGTGCCAGCAGCTTGGCAGGTGGTGGACAGGGCGTCTCCTACGAGCAGTACTTC
-	TRBV18	TRBJ1-1	TRBD1	CASSPPGTGGLDTEAFF	TGTGCCAGCTCACCACCCGGGACAGGGGGCCTCGACACTGAAGCTTTCTTT
-	TRBV27	TRBJ2-3	TRBD1	CASSLFVGGATDTQYF	TGTGCCAGCAGTTTATTTGTAGGGGGCGCGACCGATACGCAGTATTTT
-	TRBV9	TRBJ1-6	TRBD1	CASRGQGGNSPLHF	TGTGCCAGCAGAGGACAGGGAGGTAATTCACCCCTCCACTTT
-	TRBV18	TRBJ1-5	TRBD1	CASSLWDRNQPQHF	TGTGCCAGCTCGCTCTGGGACAGAAATCAGCCCCAGCATTTT
-	TRBV9	TRBJ2-3	-	CASSVARDHAGIDTQYF	TGTGCCAGCAGCGTAGCTCGAGACCACGCGGGTATAGATACGCAGTATTTT
-	TRBV7-2	TRBJ1-3	-	CASSTVEVSSGNTIYF	TGTGCCAGCAGCACGGTAGAGGTCAGCTCTGGAAACACCATATATTTT
-	TRBV6-5	TRBJ2-7	TRBD1	CASSPRAGGVYEQYF	TGTGCCAGCAGTCCGCGGGCAGGGGGCGTCTACGAGCAGTACTTC
-	TRBV6-5	TRBJ1-5	-	CASSYRVSNQPQHF	TGTGCCAGCAGTTACAGAGTTAGCAATCAGCCCCAGCATTTT
-	TRBV5-1	TRBJ1-2	-	CASSSGDPEAGYPF	TGCGCCAGCAGCTCCGGAGACCCCGAAGCTGGCTACCCCTTC
few	TRBV5-1	TRBJ1-2	-	CASSFLTGTNYGYTF	TGCGCCAGCAGCTTTCTCACAGGAACTAACTATGGCTACACCTTC
-	TRBV9	TRBJ1-1	-	CASSRGQPTEAFF	TGTGCCAGCAGCCGAGGCCAGCCCACTGAAGCTTTCTTT
-	TRBV7-2	TRBJ2-5	-	CASSSSQETQYF	TGTGCCAGCAGCTCCTCCCAAGAGACCCAGTACTTC
-	TRBV2	TRBJ2-7	-	CASSAQGFTDEQYF	TGTGCCAGCAGTGCACAGGGCTTTACGGACGAGCAGTACTTC
-	TRBV2	TRBJ2-7	TRBD1	CASTRQGEGYEQYF	TGTGCCAGCACCCGACAGGGGGAGGGCTACGAGCAGTACTTC
-	TRBV19	TRBJ1-5	-	CASSAGFGVYSNQPQHF	TGTGCCAGTTCCGCCGGGTTCGGCGTCTATAGCAATCAGCCCCAGCATTTT
-	TRBV7-2	TRBJ2-3	-	CASGGFTDTQYF	TGTGCCAGCGGGGGCTTCACAGATACGCAGTATTTT
-	TRBV2	TRBJ1-2	-	CASWGMTGYTF	TGTGCCAGCTGGGGCATGACGGGCTACACCTTC
few	TRBV5-1	TRBJ2-7	TRBD1	CASSDPGQGANEQYF	TGCGCCAGCAGCGACCCGGGACAGGGGGCCAACGAGCAGTACTTC
-	TRBV5-1	TRBJ1-1	TRBD1	CASRRRQGPPANTEAFF	TGCGCCAGTCGACGAAGACAGGGCCCTCCTGCGAACACTGAAGCTTTCTTT
few	TRBV18	TRBJ2-7	TRBD1	CASSLRDSSYEQYF	TGTGCCAGCTCACTGAGGGACAGCTCCTACGAGCAGTACTTC
-	TRBV30	TRBJ1-5	-	CAWSATVNQPQHF	TGTGCCTGGAGTGCCACGGTCAATCAGCCCCAGCATTTT
-	TRBV27	TRBJ2-6	-	CASSLSRGIGANVLTF	TGTGCCAGCAGTTTATCGAGAGGGATAGGGGCCAACGTCCTGACTTTC
-	TRBV21-1	TRBJ1-2	-	CASSKDSASGYTF	TGTGCCAGCAGCAAGGACTCGGCGAGCGGCTACACCTTC
-	TRBV2	TRBJ1-3	-	CASTPGFVSGNTIYF	TGTGCCAGCACCCCCGGTTTTGTCTCTGGAAACACCATATATTTT
-	TRBV7-3	TRBJ2-3	-	CASSLNWDGTGTDTQYF	TGTGCCAGCAGCTTAAACTGGGATGGGACTGGCACAGATACGCAGTATTTT
-	TRBV18	TRBJ1-3	-	CSSSGSGTTGNTIYF	TGTTCCAGCTCAGGATCCGGGACAACTGGAAACACCATATATTTT
-	TRBV29-1	TRBJ2-3	-	CSVEVNSRGDTQYF	TGCAGCGTTGAAGTCAATTCCAGGGGAGATACGCAGTATTTT